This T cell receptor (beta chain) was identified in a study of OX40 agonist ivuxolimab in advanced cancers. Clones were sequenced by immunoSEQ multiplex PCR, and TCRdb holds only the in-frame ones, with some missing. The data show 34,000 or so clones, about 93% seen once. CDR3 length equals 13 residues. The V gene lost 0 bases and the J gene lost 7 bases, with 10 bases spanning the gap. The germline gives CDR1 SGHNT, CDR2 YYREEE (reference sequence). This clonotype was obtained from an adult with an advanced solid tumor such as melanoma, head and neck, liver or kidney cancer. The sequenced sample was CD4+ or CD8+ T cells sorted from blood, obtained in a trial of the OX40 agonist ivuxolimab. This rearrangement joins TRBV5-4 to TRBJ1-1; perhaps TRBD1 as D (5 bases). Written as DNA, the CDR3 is TGTGCCAGCAGCTTGGTGTATGGGGGTGAAGCTTTCTTT. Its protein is CASSLVYGGEAFF.